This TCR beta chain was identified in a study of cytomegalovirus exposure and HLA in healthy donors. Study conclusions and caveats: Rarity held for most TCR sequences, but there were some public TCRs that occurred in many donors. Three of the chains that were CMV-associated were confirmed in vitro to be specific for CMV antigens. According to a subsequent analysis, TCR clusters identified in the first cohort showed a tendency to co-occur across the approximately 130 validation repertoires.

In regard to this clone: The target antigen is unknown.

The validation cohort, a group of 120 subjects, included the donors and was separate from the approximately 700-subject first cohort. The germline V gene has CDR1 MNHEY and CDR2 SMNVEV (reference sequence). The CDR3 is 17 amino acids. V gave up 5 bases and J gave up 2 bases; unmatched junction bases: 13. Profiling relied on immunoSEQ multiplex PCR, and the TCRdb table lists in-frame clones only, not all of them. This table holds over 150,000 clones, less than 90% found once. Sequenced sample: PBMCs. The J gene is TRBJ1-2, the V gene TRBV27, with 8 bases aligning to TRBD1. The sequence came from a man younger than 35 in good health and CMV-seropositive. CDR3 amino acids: CASSGAPPQGDNYGYTF. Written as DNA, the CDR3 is TGTGCCAGCAGTGGAGCCCCCCCACAGGGGGACAACTATGGCTACACCTTC.